This T cell receptor beta chain is drawn from a study of cytomegalovirus exposure and HLA in healthy donors. Study outcomes and limitations: Segments of the TCR beta V type were, in most cases, productive about 90% or about 30% of the time in an earlier analysis. DRB1 had the most TCR associations and HLA-C the fewest, a later analysis found, with rates varying by HLA locus. Some segments of the V type, notably TRBV6-2 and TRBV6-3, were excluded as indistinguishable.

As regards this clone: Antigen unknown.

The V and J ends lost 3 bases and 0 bases respectively, with 12 bases between them. Germline CDR1 reads MNHNS; CDR2 reads SASEGT. The CDR3 loop spans 16 amino acids. PCR amplification relied on 60 Vbeta primers (plus 13 Jbeta primers). TCRdb keeps only in-frame clones here, not all; method: immunoSEQ multiplex PCR. The sample consists of 95,000 to 150,000 clones, 65% to 85% of them appearing once. This TCR came from a man between 18 and 35 years old in good health and CMV-seropositive. The chain links TRBV6-1 to TRBJ1-5; D may be TRBD1 (5 bases). Sequencing was carried out using PBMCs. The CDR3 nucleotides read TGTGCCAGCAGTGATGGAGGGGTTTATAGCAATCAGCCCCAGCATTTT. Translation: CASSDGGVYSNQPQHF.